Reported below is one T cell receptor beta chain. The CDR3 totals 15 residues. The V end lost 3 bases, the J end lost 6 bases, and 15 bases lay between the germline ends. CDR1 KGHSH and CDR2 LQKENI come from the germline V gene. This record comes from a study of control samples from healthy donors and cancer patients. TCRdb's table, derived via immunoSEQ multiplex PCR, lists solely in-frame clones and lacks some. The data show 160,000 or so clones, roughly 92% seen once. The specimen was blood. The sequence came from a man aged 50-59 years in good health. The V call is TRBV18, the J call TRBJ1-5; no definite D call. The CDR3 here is CASSPIQGRAQPQHF. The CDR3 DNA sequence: TGTGCCAGCTCACCTATACAAGGTAGGGCTCAGCCCCAGCATTTT.